What follows are 24 T cell receptor beta chains derived from one specimen sequenced in a study of shared clonotypes between healthy human individuals (dated by TCRdb to about 2020). The method behind the library was the immunoSEQ multiplex PCR assay. TCRdb took this table from immuneACCESS and kept in-frame rearrangements with V and J called. Such tables lack part of the clones; where checked against another copy, unresolved V genes explain under half of the gap, and the rest is unexplained. This sample lists about 2.4 million clones; over 85% were detected once. The ten most abundant clones make up around 0.14% of the sample. The source material was naive CD4+ T cells sorted from blood. Explained via the paper, the cell subset or site label denotes: CD45RA+ positively selected. Receptors were obtained from a man aged 18 to 29 in good health.

V is TRBV9 and J is TRBJ1-2; D not resolved. This CDR3 has 15 amino acids. Germline loops: CDR1 SGDLS, CDR2 YYNGEE. Trimming removed 0 bases at V and 2 bases at J, with 11 bases between. CDR3 DNA: TGTGCCAGCAGCGTAGGAAGGGAGATAAACTATGGCTACACCTTC. Translated, it gives CASSVGREINYGYTF.

To note about this clone: Because the CDR3's place on the DNA is in doubt, the DNA is left out and the CDR3 is given as listed by TCRdb. The genes are TRBV21-1 and TRBJ2-2; the table's D call, TRBD2, was not checked against the DNA. TRBV21-1 is classified as a pseudogene. The CDR3 adds up to 21 amino acids, both ends counted. The CDR3 is CASSKGEDGLVAGGITGELFF.

The genes are TRBV4-1 and TRBJ2-1; no reliable D call. The CDR3 sequence is 14 residues long. Trimming removed 4 bases from V and 0 bases from J, with 7 bases in between. Germline CDR1 and CDR2: MGHRA and YSYEKL. DNA for the CDR3: TGCGCCAGCAGCCGAACCAACTCCTACAATGAGCAGTTCTTC. This gives the protein CASSRTNSYNEQFF.

The chain is built from TRBV5-1 and TRBJ1-1, with a tentative D call TRBD1 (6 bases). The CDR3 extends over 17 amino acids. Germline CDR1 reads SGHRS; CDR2 reads YFSETQ. V lost 0 bases, J lost 3 bases, and 18 bases lay in between. The CDR3 here is CASSLAPQGLGDTEAFF. The CDR3 DNA reads TGCGCCAGCAGCTTGGCCCCACAGGGCCTGGGGGACACTGAAGCTTTCTTT.

The genes are TRBV10-1 and TRBJ2-3, with 7 bases fitting TRBD1. Trimming at V came to 8 bases and at J to 4 bases, leaving 6 bases not matched to a gene. Germline V gene sequence: CDR1 WNHNN, CDR2 SYGVQD (reference sequence). The CDR3 contains 13 residues. As DNA, the CDR3 is TGCGCCAGCGCACAGGGGTCCCCAGATACGCAGTATTTT. Amino acid sequence: CASAQGSPDTQYF.

This clone appeared once. This rearrangement joins TRBV10-1 to TRBJ2-2; 7 nucleotides agree with TRBD2. Trimming took 5 bases from V and 0 from J; bases not matched to a gene: 3. CDR3 length: 15 residues. CDR1 is WNHNN, CDR2 SYGVQD, per germline (reference sequence). The chain's CDR3 is CASSSGGANTGELFF. The CDR3 bases are TGCGCCAGCAGTTCGGGGGGTGCGAACACCGGGGAGCTGTTTTTT.

This clone was counted a single time. V is TRBV11-2 and J is TRBJ2-2, with a possible D match to TRBD2 (5 bases). Germline CDR1 and CDR2: SGHAT and FQNNGV. The V end lost 3 bases, the J end lost 3 bases, and 8 bases lay between the germline ends. The CDR3 covers 14 residues. The chain's CDR3 is CASSFGEYTGELFF. Here the CDR3 DNA reads TGTGCCAGCAGCTTCGGGGAATACACCGGGGAGCTGTTTTTT.

V is TRBV7-9 and J is TRBJ2-1; D unclear. The V end lost 5 bases, the J end lost 1 base, and 24 bases lay between the germline ends. The CDR3 has 19 amino acids. Germline V gives CDR1 SEHNR, CDR2 FQNEAQ (reference sequence). For the CDR3, the DNA is TGTGCCAGCAGCCCGACGTTTTTGGGGAATTTGGAATCCTACAATGAGCAGTTCTTC. Translated, it gives CASSPTFLGNLESYNEQFF.

Points on this clone: The same CDR3 also results from other DNA sequences found in this sample. The chain couples TRBV4-1 to TRBJ2-7, with D possibly TRBD2 on 6 matching bases. Germline V gene sequence: CDR1 MGHRA, CDR2 YSYEKL. Trimming stripped 1 base from V and 0 bases from J, with 10 bases between. The CDR3 is made up of 15 amino acids. CDR3 residues: CASSQGRVSSYEQYF. CDR3 DNA sequence: TGCGCCAGCAGCCAAGGGAGGGTTAGCTCCTACGAGCAGTACTTC.

The CDR3 bases are TGTGCTAGTGGTGAAAGGGTCCAGGCGCAGTATTTT. Translated, it gives CASGERVQAQYF. The chain recombines TRBV12-5 with TRBJ2-3, with D unclear. The CDR3 consists of 12 residues. Germline assignment: CDR1 LGHNT and CDR2 FRNRAP. Deletions cut 5 bases from V and 10 bases from J, with 13 bases between.

The genes are TRBV6-5 and TRBJ1-2; D is undetermined. V shed 5 bases and J shed 8 bases, with 18 bases lying between them. The CDR3 totals 14 residues. The germline gives CDR1 MNHEY, CDR2 SVGAGI. CDR3 sequence (DNA): TGTGCCAGCAGTGCCACACGGGGAGGGTGGGGCTACACCTTC. Protein product: CASSATRGGWGYTF.

The genes are TRBV6-5 and TRBJ1-6; D gene unclear. The CDR3 contains 14 residues. The V end lost 7 bases, the J end lost 4 bases, and 11 bases lay between the germline ends. The germline V gene encodes CDR1 MNHEY and CDR2 SVGAGI. In nucleotides, the CDR3 is TGTGCCAGCACTGCGCGGACTTATAATTCACCCCTCCACTTT. Translation gives CASTARTYNSPLHF.

The chain has TRBV18 and TRBJ2-4, with unresolved D. Germline CDR1 KGHSH, CDR2 LQKENI. The CDR3 runs to 13 residues. V lost 2 bases and J lost 3, with 5 bases in between. CDR3 residues: CASSPTDKNIQYF. The CDR3 bases are TGTGCCAGCTCACCAACAGACAAAAACATTCAGTACTTC.

The chain is built from TRBV19 and TRBJ2-2; D may correspond to TRBD1 or TRBD2 (6 bases each). V dropped 1 base and J dropped 2 bases, with 11 bases sitting between them. Looked up from germline, CDR1 is LNHDA and CDR2 is SQIVND (reference sequence). CDR3 length: 16 amino acids. The CDR3 sequence is CASSIGPGANTGELFF. The DNA for the CDR3 is TGTGCCAGTAGTATAGGGCCGGGGGCAAACACCGGGGAGCTGTTTTTT.

The genes are TRBV5-1 and TRBJ1-5; unclear D gene. Looked up from germline, CDR1 is SGHRS and CDR2 is YFSETQ. Trimming removed 4 bases from V and 5 bases from J, with 22 bases in between. The CDR3 consists of 17 residues. The CDR3 sequence is CASSPFPRGSADQPQHF. CDR3 nucleotides: TGCGCCAGCAGCCCATTTCCTAGAGGGTCGGCCGATCAGCCCCAGCATTTT.

V is TRBV13 and J is TRBJ2-2; D perhaps matches TRBD1 (5 bases). Trimming took 5 bases from V and 5 from J, leaving 15 bases between them. The CDR3 runs 15 residues. Per the germline V gene, CDR1 is PRHDT and CDR2 is FYEKMQ (reference sequence). As DNA, the CDR3 is TGTGCCAGCAGCCCACCCAGGGCCGGAACCGGGGAGCTGTTTTTT. Translation: CASSPPRAGTGELFF.

This chain connects TRBV2 to TRBJ2-3; TRBD2 is a possible D gene (6 bases). With 8 bases removed from V and 2 bases from J, the gap between germline ends came to 17 bases. Germline loops: CDR1 SNHLY, CDR2 FYNNEI. CDR3 length equals 15 residues. The CDR3: CASFSGGASTDTQYF. As DNA, the CDR3 is TGTGCCAGCTTCTCGGGCGGGGCTTCCACAGATACGCAGTATTTT.

Of note for this clone: Other nucleotide sequences in the sample specify the same CDR3. The rearrangement joins TRBV5-6 to TRBJ1-1; the D is unclear. The CDR3 loop spans 12 amino acids. Germline values: CDR1 SGHDT, CDR2 YYEEEE. The ends were cut back, 4 bases at V and 1 base at J, with 5 bases in the middle. The CDR3 nucleotides are TGTGCCAGCAGCATACAGAACACTGAAGCTTTCTTT. It specifies CASSIQNTEAFF.

This chain links TRBV18 with TRBJ1-1, with 10 bases that match TRBD1. The CDR3 runs 16 residues. Trimming cost V 6 bases and J 6 bases; bases outside gene matches: 13. Per the germline V gene, CDR1 is KGHSH and CDR2 is LQKENI. The CDR3, as DNA: TGTGCCAGCTCGAAGGACAGGGGGATACGTGGCGCTGAAGCTTTCTTT. It codes for CASSKDRGIRGAEAFF.

This chain connects TRBV5-6 to TRBJ1-5, with 8 nucleotides matching TRBD1. The junction had 5 bases not matched to a gene; V was cut back by 3 bases and J by 6 bases. There are 14 residues in the CDR3. Germline V gives CDR1 SGHDT, CDR2 YYEEEE. Here the CDR3 reads CASSSQGAGQPQHF. The CDR3, as DNA: TGTGCCAGCAGCTCTCAGGGGGCAGGTCAGCCCCAGCATTTT.

As regards this clone: Other DNA sequences within the sample encode an identical CDR3. The V and J genes are TRBV18 and TRBJ1-2, with D unresolved. The V end lost 3 bases, the J end lost 4 bases, and 9 bases lay between the germline ends. The CDR3 sequence is 13 residues long. Per germline, CDR1 KGHSH and CDR2 LQKENI. This CDR3 reads CASSPDSSYGYTF. The CDR3, as DNA: TGTGCCAGCTCACCTGATAGCAGCTATGGCTACACCTTC.

The V call is TRBV11-2, the J call TRBJ2-7; D call uncertain. V lost 5 bases to trimming and J lost 1 base, with 9 bases between them. This CDR3 has 13 residues. Germline V gene data show CDR1 as SGHAT and CDR2 as FQNNGV. The CDR3 loop is CASSPIGSYEQYF. As DNA, the CDR3 is TGTGCCAGCAGCCCGATCGGGTCCTACGAGCAGTACTTC.

The V and J genes are TRBV18 and TRBJ2-7; 9 positions match TRBD1. Germline-derived CDR1 and CDR2 are KGHSH and LQKENI. V shed 2 bases, J shed 5 bases, and the junction held 7 bases outside the gene matches. CDR3 length equals 15 residues. Here the CDR3 reads CASSPSTGGTDEQYF. CDR3 bases: TGTGCCAGCTCACCAAGCACAGGGGGCACAGACGAGCAGTACTTC. The complete variable domain, with remaining parts taken from reference TRBV18 and TRBJ2-7, reads NAGVMQNPRHLVRRRGQEARLRCSPMKGHSHVYWYRQLPEEGLKFMVYLQKENIIDESGMPKERFSAEFPKEGPSILRIQQVVRGDSAAYFCASSPSTGGTDEQYFGPGTRLTVT.

This sequence joins TRBV7-9 and TRBJ1-5; perhaps TRBD1 as D (5 bases). Looked up from germline, CDR1 is SEHNR and CDR2 is FQNEAQ (reference sequence). V lost 5 bases and J 5 bases, leaving 19 bases between the germline ends. The CDR3 has 16 amino acids. CDR3 nucleotides: TGTGCCAGCAGCCGGGATCAAGGGGTGGGACATCAGCCCCAGCATTTT. Translating gives CASSRDQGVGHQPQHF.